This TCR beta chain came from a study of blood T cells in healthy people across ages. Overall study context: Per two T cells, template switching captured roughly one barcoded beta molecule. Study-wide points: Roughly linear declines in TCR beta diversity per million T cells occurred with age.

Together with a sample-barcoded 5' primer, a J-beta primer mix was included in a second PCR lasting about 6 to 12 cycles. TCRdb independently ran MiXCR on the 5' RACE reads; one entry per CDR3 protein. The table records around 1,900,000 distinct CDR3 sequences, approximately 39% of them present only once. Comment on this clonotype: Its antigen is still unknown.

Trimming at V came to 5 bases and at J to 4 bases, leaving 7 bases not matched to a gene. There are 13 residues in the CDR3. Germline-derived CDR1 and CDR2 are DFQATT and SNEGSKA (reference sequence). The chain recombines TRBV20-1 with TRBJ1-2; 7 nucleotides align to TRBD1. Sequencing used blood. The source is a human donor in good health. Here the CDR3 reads CSALGQRVYGYTF. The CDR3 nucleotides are TGCAGTGCTTTGGGACAGAGGGTCTATGGCTACACCTTC.